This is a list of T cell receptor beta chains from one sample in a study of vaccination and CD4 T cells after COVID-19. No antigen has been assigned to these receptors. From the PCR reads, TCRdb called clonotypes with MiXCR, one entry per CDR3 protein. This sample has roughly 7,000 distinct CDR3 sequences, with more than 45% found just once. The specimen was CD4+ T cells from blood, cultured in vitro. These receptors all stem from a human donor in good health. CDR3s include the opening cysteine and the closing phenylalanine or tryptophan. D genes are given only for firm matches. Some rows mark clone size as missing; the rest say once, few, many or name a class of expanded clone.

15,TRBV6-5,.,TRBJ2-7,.,TGTGCCAGCAGTTACTCTGGGGGGGCCTCCTACGAGCAGTACTTC,CASSYSGGASYEQYF
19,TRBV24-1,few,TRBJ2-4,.,TGTGCCACCAGTGATTTGGCGGGGTCTTATTGCCTAGCCAAAAACATTCAGTACTTC,CATSDLAGSYCLAKNIQYF
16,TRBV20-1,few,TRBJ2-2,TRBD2,TGCAGTGCTCCCCACCGGACTAGCGGGAACACCGGGGAGCTGTTTTTT,CSAPHRTSGNTGELFF
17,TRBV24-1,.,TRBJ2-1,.,TGTGCCACCAGTGATTCTCTAGGGCAGGGAGCCTACAATGAGCAGTTCTTC,CATSDSLGQGAYNEQFF
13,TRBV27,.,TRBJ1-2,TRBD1,TGTGCCAGCAGTTCAGAGGGGGCCTATGGCTACACCTTC,CASSSEGAYGYTF
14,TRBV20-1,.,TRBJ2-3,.,TGCAGTGCCGGGGGACAGCGGGGGTTTATAACGCAGTATTTT,CSAGGQRGFITQYF
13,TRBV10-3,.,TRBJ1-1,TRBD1,TGTGGCATCAAGGGGGCAGGTCGGACTGAAGCTTTCTTT,CGIKGAGRTEAFF
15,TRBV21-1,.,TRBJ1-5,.,TGTGCCAGCAGCAAATTTTCGGGAACCAATCAGCCCCAGCATTTT,CASSKFSGTNQPQHF
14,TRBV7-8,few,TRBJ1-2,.,TGTGCCAGCAGCTTACGCAGCTCTAACTATGGCTACACCTTC,CASSLRSSNYGYTF
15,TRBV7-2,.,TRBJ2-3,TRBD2,TGTGCCAGCAGCTTACTAGCGGGATTCACAGATACGCAGTATTTT,CASSLLAGFTDTQYF
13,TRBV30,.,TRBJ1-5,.,TGTGCCTGGAGTGTGGCAGAGAATCAGCCCCAGCATTTT,CAWSVAENQPQHF
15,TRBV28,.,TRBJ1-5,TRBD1,TGTGCCAGCAGTAGACAGGGGGCGCGGGGACAGCCCCAGCATTTT,CASSRQGARGQPQHF
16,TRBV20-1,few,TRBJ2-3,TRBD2,TGCAGTGCTCTGCCGCCTCCTAGCGGGGACACAGATACGCAGTATTTT,CSALPPPSGDTDTQYF
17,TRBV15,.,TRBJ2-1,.,TGTGCCACCAGCAGAGATGGGGGGTTCCCTAACTACAATGAGCAGTTCTTC,CATSRDGGFPNYNEQFF
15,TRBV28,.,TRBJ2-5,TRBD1,TGTGCCAGCAGGGGAACAGGGGCCGGGGATAAGACCCAGTACTTC,CASRGTGAGDKTQYF
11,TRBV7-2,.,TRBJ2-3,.,TGTGCCAGCAGCGAGGGGCCCACGCAGTATTTT,CASSEGPTQYF
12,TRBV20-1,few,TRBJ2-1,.,TGCAGTGTAATGGGGGTCGGAAATGAGCAGTTCTTC,CSVMGVGNEQFF
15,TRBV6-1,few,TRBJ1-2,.,TGTGCCAGCAGCTCCCGGGTGGGGGGGCCGTTCGGCTACACCTTC,CASSSRVGGPFGYTF
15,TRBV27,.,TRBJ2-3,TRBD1,TGTGCCAGCAGTTTTTACGACAGGGTCAAAGATACGCAGTATTTT,CASSFYDRVKDTQYF
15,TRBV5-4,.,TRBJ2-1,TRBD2,TGTGCCAGCAGCAAAACCGGGACTAGCGTCAATGAGCAGTTCTTC,CASSKTGTSVNEQFF
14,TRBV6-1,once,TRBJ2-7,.,TGTGCAGTCAGGCAGGACCTTGTCCTAGGCGAGCAGTACTTC,CAVRQDLVLGEQYF
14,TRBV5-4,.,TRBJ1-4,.,TGTGCCAGCAGCTTGGGGGGTGCTGGTGAAAAACTGTTTTTT,CASSLGGAGEKLFF
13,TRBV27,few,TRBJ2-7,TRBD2,TGTGCCAGCAGTTACAGGACTAGCTACGAGCAGTACTTC,CASSYRTSYEQYF
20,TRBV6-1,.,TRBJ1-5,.,TGTGCCAGCAGTGGTTGGGGCGGGCCGGGGGGGAGGAGTAGCAATCAGCCCCAGCATTTT,CASSGWGGPGGRSSNQPQHF
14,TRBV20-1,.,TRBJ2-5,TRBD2,TGCAGTGCTAGATTTAGCGGGAGGGGGGAGACCCAGTACTTC,CSARFSGRGETQYF
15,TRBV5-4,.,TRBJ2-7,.,TGTGCCAGCAGCTTTCCTGGGACGGCCCGCTACGAGCAGTACTTC,CASSFPGTARYEQYF
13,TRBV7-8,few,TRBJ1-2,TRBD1,TGTGCCAGCAGCTTAGGAAACAGGGGCGGCTACACCTTC,CASSLGNRGGYTF
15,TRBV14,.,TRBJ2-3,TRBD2,TGTGCCAGCAGCCAAGGGGGACTAAGGTCCGATACGCAGTATTTT,CASSQGGLRSDTQYF
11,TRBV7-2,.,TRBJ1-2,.,TGTGCCACCCTGTATCTCGGGGGCTACACCTTC,CATLYLGGYTF
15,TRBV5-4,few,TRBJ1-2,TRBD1,TGTGCCAGCAGCTCATACAGGGGGACATACTATGGCTACACCTTC,CASSSYRGTYYGYTF
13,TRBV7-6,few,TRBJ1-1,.,TGTGCCAGCAGCTCACAGGTGAACACTGAAGCTTTCTTT,CASSSQVNTEAFF
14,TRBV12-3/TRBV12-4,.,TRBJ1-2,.,TGTGCCAGCAGTTTAGCGCGGGGTAAGGGTGGCTACACCTTC,CASSLARGKGGYTF
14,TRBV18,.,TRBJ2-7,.,TGTGCCAGCTCACCGTCCGGGGTGCCCTACGAGCAGTACTTC,CASSPSGVPYEQYF